Detailed here is one T cell receptor (beta chain). The target antigen is unknown. This entry is derived from a study of T cell repertoires in cytomegalovirus infection. Background on the study: Both a matching HLA type and CMV infection were indicated by public TCR beta signatures. Study-level points and caveats: CMV-specific TCR beta clonotypes restricted by HLA-C were the ones dominating the ex vivo response. Of the TCR beta families, the public ones yielded a cumulative frequency that identified carriers of CMV plus the relevant HLA.

TCRdb re-analysed the reads in MiXCR, keeping a single row per CDR3 protein. The sample gives 370,000 or so distinct CDR3 sequences, about 35% of which show up once; about 13% is in the top ten. The CDR3 spans 15 residues. In germline, CDR1 is SEHNR, CDR2 FQNEAQ (reference sequence). V lost 5 bases and J lost 5; bases outside the gene matches: 7. This TCR was sampled from a human donor in good health (CMV status not recorded). Some clones in this sample may be carry-over from other donors' samples. The sequencing used cultured PBMCs, collected from culture after CMV antigen stimulation. The chain has TRBV7-9 and TRBJ2-7; 12 nucleotides agree with TRBD2. The CDR3 region is CASSETSGRGDEQYF. The CDR3 DNA follows: TGTGCCAGCAGCGAGACTAGCGGGAGAGGCGACGAGCAGTACTTC.